The next 16 T cell receptor beta chains were all read from a single sample in a study of metastatic and nonmetastatic thyroid tumors. Each patient went into thyroid surgery without having received any treatment. TCRdb re-called clones via MiXCR from the PCR reads. The table includes roughly 16,000 clones, about 31% detected once. Sequenced input: tumor tissue. The receptors shown here come from a male donor with papillary thyroid cancer or a benign thyroid nodule (not recorded which). Some clones in this sample may be carry-over from other donors' samples.

Concerning this clone: Other nucleotide sequences from this sample produce the same CDR3. The chain is built from TRBV6-1 and TRBJ2-1, with D tentatively TRBD2 (5 bases). Germline loops: CDR1 MNHNS, CDR2 SASEGT. The CDR3 runs 13 residues. Trimming shortened V by 7 bases and J by 8 bases, and 15 bases separated the two germline ends. In DNA form, the CDR3 reads TGTGCCAGCACTAAAACTAGTTACGATGAGCAGTTCTTC. This sequence encodes CASTKTSYDEQFF.

The chain is built from TRBV27 and TRBJ1-6; D is undetermined. Trimming shortened V by 7 bases and J by 8 bases, and 6 bases separated the two germline ends. The CDR3 contains 11 residues. Germline V gene sequence: CDR1 MNHEY, CDR2 SMNVEV (reference sequence). The CDR3 sequence: CASTRDSPLHF. The CDR3 DNA is TGTGCCAGCACGAGGGATTCACCCCTCCACTTT.

This clone was seen at least ten times. V and J are TRBV7-2 and TRBJ2-6, with D perhaps TRBD1 (6 bases). The CDR3 extends over 14 amino acids. Trimming pared 5 bases from V and 12 bases from J, leaving 17 bases between. Germline V gene data show CDR1 as SGHTA and CDR2 as FQGNSA. In DNA, the CDR3 is TGTGCCAGCAGCGCAACCGGGACACCGACCGTCCTGACTTTC. Protein product: CASSATGTPTVLTF. Based on the CDR3 plus reference TRBV7-2 and TRBJ2-6, the full variable domain is GAGVSQSPSNKVTEKGKDVELRCDPISGHTALYWYRQSLGQGLEFLIYFQGNSAPDKSGLPSDRFSAERTGGSVSTLTIQRTQQEDSAVYLCASSATGTPTVLTFGAGSRLTVL.

By proportion, this clone is large. This chain links TRBV6-1 with TRBJ2-5; the D gene is possibly TRBD2 (6 bases). The germline gives CDR1 MNHNS, CDR2 SASEGT. The CDR3 has 10 amino acids. Trimming took 8 bases from V and 5 from J, leaving 6 bases between them. The CDR3 region is CASGTETQYF. CDR3 bases: TGTGCCAGCGGGACTGAGACCCAGTACTTC.

The chain recombines TRBV27 with TRBJ2-5; D is perhaps TRBD2 (5 bases). The CDR3 length is 13 residues. In germline, CDR1 is MNHEY, CDR2 SMNVEV (reference sequence). V lost 7 bases, J lost 9 bases, and 18 bases lay in between. The CDR3 DNA reads as TGTGCCAGCAAGCCTAGCAGTTCACGGGCCCAGTACTTC. This translates into CASKPSSSRAQYF.

In this sample, this clone turned up a few times. The chain employs TRBV19 and TRBJ2-7, with D hard to call. Between the trimmed V and J ends, which lost 5 bases and 2 bases, there was a span of 13 bases. Per germline, CDR1 LNHDA and CDR2 SQIVND (reference sequence). CDR3 length equals 14 residues. The CDR3 sequence is CASSSRSEAYEQYF. DNA for the CDR3: TGTGCCAGTAGTTCCCGGTCCGAAGCCTACGAGCAGTACTTC.

J is TRBJ2-1 and V is TRBV6-1; 9 nucleotides match TRBD2. The CDR3 spans 15 residues. V trimming: 2 bases; J trimming: 3 bases; junction bases outside the gene matches: 2. CDR1 and CDR2 (germline): MNHNS, SASEGT. The CDR3 DNA is TGTGCCAGCAGTGAACAGACTAGCGGCTACAATGAGCAGTTCTTC. The encoded protein is CASSEQTSGYNEQFF.

In its sample, this clone was seen a few times. Written as DNA, the CDR3 is TGTGCCAGCAGTTTATCTTTGGCAGGAAACTATGGCTACACCTTC. Encoded protein: CASSLSLAGNYGYTF. The J gene is TRBJ1-2, the V gene TRBV28, with unresolved D. The V end lost 1 base, the J end lost 2 bases, and 11 bases lay between the germline ends. Per germline, CDR1 MDHEN and CDR2 SYDVKM. CDR3 length equals 15 residues.

This clone was detected many times. J is TRBJ2-5 and V is TRBV20-1; D ambiguous. CDR1 and CDR2 from the germline V gene are DFQATT and SNEGSKA (reference sequence). V lost 0 bases and J lost 5, with 4 bases in between. This CDR3 has 11 amino acids. Written as DNA, the CDR3 is TGCAGTGCTAGAGATGGGGAGACCCAGTACTTC. It translates to CSARDGETQYF.

This chain joins TRBV11-2 and TRBJ1-1; D is unclear. This CDR3 has 13 residues. Germline CDR1 and CDR2: SGHAT and FQNNGV. V shed 6 bases and J shed 1 base, with 9 bases lying between them. Here the CDR3 DNA reads TGTGCCAGCAGTCTACAAGCGAACACTGAAGCTTTCTTT. This translates into CASSLQANTEAFF.

The V gene is TRBV5-1, the J gene TRBJ1-1; a weak D match, TRBD1 (6 bases). Germline V gene lookup returns CDR1 SGHRS and CDR2 YFSETQ. The CDR3 has 17 amino acids. Trimming took 0 bases from V and 0 from J, leaving 15 bases between them. In DNA form, the CDR3 reads TGCGCCAGCAGCTTGGCCGGAGGACAGAACTTGAACACTGAAGCTTTCTTT. Its protein is CASSLAGGQNLNTEAFF.

This clone was seen repeatedly, ten times or more. The rearrangement links TRBV4-1 to TRBJ1-1, with 8 nucleotides matching TRBD1. From germline, CDR1 is MGHRA and CDR2 YSYEKL. This CDR3 is 15 amino acids long. With V trimmed by 1 base and J by 4 bases, 5 bases remained unmatched. Here the CDR3 reads CASSQVGQGSTEAFF. The CDR3 DNA follows: TGCGCCAGCAGCCAAGTCGGACAGGGATCCACTGAAGCTTTCTTT.

V gene TRBV5-1 combines with J gene TRBJ2-2; 11 nucleotides match TRBD2. Trimming cost V 3 bases and J 2 bases; bases outside gene matches: 6. CDR1 SGHRS and CDR2 YFSETQ come from the germline V gene. This CDR3 comprises 17 residues. The CDR3 protein is CASSSGLAASNTGELFF. The CDR3 DNA reads TGCGCCAGCAGCTCGGGACTAGCGGCAAGTAACACCGGGGAGCTGTTTTTT.

The V call is TRBV4-1, the J call TRBJ2-7, with 8 positions matching TRBD1. The length of the CDR3 is 15 residues. The J segment lost 6 bases and the V segment lost 0 bases, leaving 7 bases of the junction unmatched. Germline V gene sequence: CDR1 MGHRA, CDR2 YSYEKL. The CDR3 DNA sequence: TGCGCCAGCAGCCAAGAGCCAGGGGGCGCGATCGAGCAGTACTTC. Its protein is CASSQEPGGAIEQYF.

The genes are TRBV5-1 and TRBJ2-1; TRBD2 is a possible D gene (5 bases). Germline V lookup: CDR1 SGHRS, CDR2 YFSETQ. CDR3 length: 14 residues. V dropped 0 bases and J dropped 7 bases, with 11 bases sitting between them. In DNA, the CDR3 is TGCGCCAGCAGCTTGGCCAACGGGAAGAATGAGCAGTTCTTC. It encodes CASSLANGKNEQFF.

This clone has at least ten counts. CDR3 sequence (DNA): TGTGCCAGCAGTGATCAGGATTACAATGAGCAGTTCTTC. This translates into CASSDQDYNEQFF. The chain is built from TRBV2 and TRBJ2-1; D unclear. The germline V gene encodes CDR1 SNHLY and CDR2 FYNNEI. This CDR3 region has 13 residues. V was cut by 3 bases and J by 4 bases, with 7 bases left in between.